This T cell receptor (beta chain) was recorded in a study of T cells after yellow fever vaccination. V was clipped by 5 bases and J by 3 bases; unmatched bases: 4. CDR1 is SGHDT, CDR2 YYEEEE, per germline. The CDR3 has 15 amino acids. Only a few counts were recorded for this clonotype. Researchers made TCR cDNA using 5'RACE template switching, and this step added a universal primer site and UMIs. Using its own MiXCR run on the 5' RACE reads, TCRdb lists one record per CDR3 protein. Of about 210,000 distinct CDR3 sequences in the sample, approximately 3.3% were seen once. This sequence joins TRBV5-6 and TRBJ2-2; 10 bases agree with TRBD1. The clonotype was recovered from a man aged 18-30 years who received the YFV17D yellow fever vaccine. The sequenced sample was CD4+ T cells sorted from PBMCs, obtained 10 days after the yellow fever booster vaccination. CDR3 bases: TGTGCCAGCAGGCCCGGGACAGGGGACACCGGGGAGCTGTTTTTT. Translating gives CASRPGTGDTGELFF.